This T cell receptor (beta chain) is from a study of Graves' ophthalmopathy and Graves' hyperthyroidism. Broader study findings: The model forecast ophthalmopathy progression, reaching roughly 64% sensitivity and 72% to 75% specificity. Most thyroid clonotypes expanded beyond 0.001 frequency were also found in blood.

The sequenced template was RNA, covering the TCR beta CDR3 region. Amplification began with first-round RT-PCR using HTBI primers, then second-round multiplex PCR was performed. A single record per CDR3 protein comes from TCRdb applying MiXCR to the multiplex PCR reads. The profile shows over a million distinct CDR3 sequences, about two fifths of them singletons. On this clonotype: Its antigen is not known.

Sequencing was performed on peripheral blood or thyroid tissue (not recorded which). This sequence was found in an adult man with Graves' hyperthyroidism.

DNA for the CDR3: TGTGCCAGTAGCCCGGACATCATGAACACTGAAGCTTTCTTT. Protein sequence: CASSPDIMNTEAFF. V is TRBV19 and J is TRBJ1-1; tentatively, D is TRBD1 (5 bases). V shed 6 bases and J shed 0 bases, with 11 bases lying between them. Looked up from germline, CDR1 is LNHDA and CDR2 is SQIVND (reference sequence). This CDR3 region has 14 residues.